Below are 17 T cell receptor beta chains sequenced from a single sample in a study of T cells in Graves' hyperthyroidism and ophthalmopathy. There were TCR beta CDR3 regions amplified from RNA transcripts. During a first-round RT-PCR of the TCR CDR3, the HTBI primer set was used. MiXCR, run by TCRdb on the multiplex PCR reads, gives a single entry per CDR3 protein. The sample includes about 400,000 distinct CDR3 sequences, over 11% of them seen just once. The source material was blood. The receptors derive from a middle-aged man with Graves' ophthalmopathy.

In its sample, this clonotype was seen many times. The gene calls are TRBV15 and TRBJ2-1, with D uncertain. V gave up 0 bases and J gave up 0 bases, with 21 bases separating them. The V gene's germline CDR1 is LNHNV and CDR2 YYDKDF (reference sequence). The CDR3 totals 20 residues. This CDR3 is CATSRDRRASAVSSYNEQFF. CDR3 coding DNA: TGTGCCACCAGCAGAGATCGTAGGGCTTCGGCGGTCAGCTCCTACAATGAGCAGTTCTTC.

This clonotype has more than one count but fewer than ten. The chain uses TRBV28 and TRBJ2-7; 9 nucleotides align to TRBD1. Per germline, CDR1 MDHEN and CDR2 SYDVKM. Trimming removed 6 bases from V and 4 bases from J; junction bases left unmatched: 10. CDR3 length: 15 amino acids. The CDR3 is CASRSEGTGFYEQYF. The CDR3 coding sequence is TGTGCCAGCAGGTCGGAGGGGACAGGGTTTTACGAGCAGTACTTC.

This clonotype has at least ten counts. This chain joins TRBV2 and TRBJ2-7; TRBD2 agrees at 12 bases. This CDR3 region has 15 residues. V lost 6 bases to trimming and J lost 1 base; unmatched junction nucleotides: 4. CDR1 is SNHLY, CDR2 FYNNEI, per germline. The CDR3 DNA reads TGTGCCAGCAGACCGGGACTAGCGGGTTCCTACGAGCAGTACTTC. Protein product: CASRPGLAGSYEQYF.

This clonotype was seen more than once but under ten times. The chain uses TRBV20-1 and TRBJ2-2; D gene unclear. The CDR3 covers 13 residues. Germline-derived CDR1 and CDR2 are DFQATT and SNEGSKA (reference sequence). Trimming cost V 0 bases and J 1 base, with 3 bases left between them. CDR3 sequence: CSARDENTGELFF. CDR3 DNA sequence: TGCAGTGCTAGAGATGAGAACACCGGGGAGCTGTTTTTT.

This clonotype was detected many times. The chain employs TRBV30 and TRBJ1-5; 7 bases line up with TRBD1. The CDR3 has 13 amino acids. The V and J ends lost 5 bases and 7 bases, in that order; junction bases with no gene match: 8. The germline CDR1 and CDR2 sequences are GTSNPN and SVGIG (reference sequence). CDR3 in DNA: TGTGCCTGGGCTGCCGGGACAGAGCAGCCCCAGCATTTT. The encoded protein is CAWAAGTEQPQHF. Together with reference TRBV30 and TRBJ1-5, the CDR3 gives the full variable domain: SQTIHQWPATLVQPVGSPLSLECTVEGTSNPNLYWYRQAAGRGLQLLFYSVGIGQISSEVPQNLSASRPQDRQFILSSKKLLLSDSGFYLCAWAAGTEQPQHFGDGTRLSIL.

The table lists this clonotype with many counts. Here the CDR3 reads CASSLGGKNSPLHF. CDR3 bases: TGTGCCAGCAGTTTGGGTGGAAAAAATTCACCCCTCCACTTT. This chain links TRBV11-1 with TRBJ1-6, with D hard to call. The CDR3 sequence is 14 residues long. Germline V CDR1 and CDR2: SGHAT, FQDESV (reference sequence). The V gene lost 6 bases and the J gene lost 7 bases, with 13 bases spanning the gap.

V usage is TRBV19 and J usage is TRBJ1-1; possibly TRBD1 for D (6 bases). CDR3 length: 11 residues. Trimming left V 6 bases short and J 7 bases short, with 9 bases between. CDR1 is LNHDA, CDR2 SQIVND, per germline (reference sequence). The DNA for the CDR3 is TGTGCCAGTAGAAGGACAGTTGAAGCTTTCTTT. Translated: CASRRTVEAFF.

This clonotype was counted at least ten times. The chain recombines TRBV12-3 or TRBV12-4 with TRBJ2-7; D possibly matches TRBD1 or TRBD2 (5 bases each). The CDR3 has 13 residues. Trimming took off 6 bases at V and 3 bases at J, with 12 bases between the two ends. DNA of the CDR3: TGTGCCAGCAGACTAGGGGACGTCTACGAGCAGTACTTC. The encoded protein is CASRLGDVYEQYF.

This clonotype was counted ten times or more. The chain links TRBV20-1 to TRBJ2-1, with 9 bases identical to TRBD2. The CDR3 totals 14 residues. V gave up 5 bases and J gave up 1 base; unmatched junction bases: 3. Germline values: CDR1 DFQATT, CDR2 SNEGSKA (reference sequence). CDR3 loop: CSAGAGGSYNEQFF. CDR3 sequence (DNA): TGCAGTGCTGGGGCGGGAGGGTCCTACAATGAGCAGTTCTTC.

This clonotype was counted many times. The V call is TRBV2, the J call TRBJ2-7; 11 positions match TRBD2. V was clipped by 6 bases and J by 3 bases; unmatched bases: 4. Germline CDR1 is SNHLY and CDR2 is FYNNEI. There are 14 residues in the CDR3. This chain's CDR3 is CASSPGLADYEQYF. CDR3 nucleotides: TGTGCCAGCAGCCCGGGACTAGCGGACTACGAGCAGTACTTC.

This clonotype was observed many times. The rearrangement joins TRBV7-9 to TRBJ2-1; 9 bases align to TRBD2. CDR1 is SEHNR and CDR2 is FQNEAQ in the germline V gene (reference sequence). The CDR3 loop spans 14 amino acids. Germline trimming cut 6 bases from V and 6 bases from J; bases unmatched to any gene: 6. The CDR3 sequence: CASRAGTSLNEQFF. CDR3 DNA sequence: TGTGCCAGCAGGGCCGGGACTAGCCTCAATGAGCAGTTCTTC.

The V and J genes are TRBV6-2 or TRBV6-3 and TRBJ1-5; 7 nucleotides agree with TRBD1. CDR3 size: 15 residues. J gave up 5 bases and V 2 bases, and 6 bases lay outside the gene matches. In germline, CDR1 is MNHEY, CDR2 SVGEGT. The CDR3 region has the DNA TGTGCCAGCAGTTACCTAGACAGGGATGATCAGCCCCAGCATTTT. It encodes CASSYLDRDDQPQHF.

This clonotype was recorded many times. The chain recombines TRBV18 with TRBJ1-1; D possibly corresponds to TRBD1 (5 bases). Germline V gene sequence: CDR1 KGHSH, CDR2 LQKENI. V lost 2 bases and J 1 base, leaving 14 bases between the germline ends. The CDR3 has 16 amino acids. CDR3 nucleotide sequence: TGTGCCAGCTCACCAGGGACTCAGGGACGGAACACTGAAGCTTTCTTT. Encoded protein: CASSPGTQGRNTEAFF.

This clonotype has at least ten counts. The chain joins TRBV20-1 to TRBJ2-3; possibly TRBD1 or TRBD2 for D (6 bases each). Germline V gives CDR1 DFQATT, CDR2 SNEGSKA (reference sequence). V was clipped by 7 bases and J by 5 bases, with 19 bases between them. The CDR3 extends over 14 amino acids. CDR3 nucleotides: TGCAGTGTCGGACCCCGGGGGCAAGTAGATACGCAGTATTTT. Its protein is CSVGPRGQVDTQYF.

This clonotype has at least ten counts. The chain employs TRBV20-1 and TRBJ2-5; D perhaps matches TRBD1 (5 bases). This CDR3 spans 15 amino acids. From germline, CDR1 is DFQATT and CDR2 SNEGSKA (reference sequence). V dropped 0 bases and J dropped 1 base, with 12 bases sitting between them. The CDR3 spells CSARDGLQVQETQYF. The DNA of the CDR3 is TGCAGTGCTAGAGATGGGTTACAGGTCCAAGAGACCCAGTACTTC.

This clonotype came up a few times. The V gene is TRBV20-1, the J gene TRBJ2-7, with TRBD2 matching over 13 bases. CDR1 and CDR2 (germline): DFQATT, SNEGSKA (reference sequence). The CDR3 has 15 residues. The junction had 8 bases not matched to a gene; V was cut back by 3 bases and J by 6 bases. This chain's CDR3 is CSASARLAGGFEQYF. The CDR3 DNA is TGCAGTGCTAGCGCAAGACTAGCGGGAGGCTTCGAGCAGTACTTC.

This clonotype was seen more than once but under ten times. The chain is built from TRBV6-5 and TRBJ2-5, with a weak D call TRBD1 (6 bases). Trimming took 0 bases from V and 5 from J, leaving 10 bases between them. The CDR3 runs 14 residues. In germline, CDR1 is MNHEY, CDR2 SVGAGI. DNA for the CDR3: TGTGCCAGCAGTTACTCGTCAGGGGAGGAGACCCAGTACTTC. Its protein product is CASSYSSGEETQYF.